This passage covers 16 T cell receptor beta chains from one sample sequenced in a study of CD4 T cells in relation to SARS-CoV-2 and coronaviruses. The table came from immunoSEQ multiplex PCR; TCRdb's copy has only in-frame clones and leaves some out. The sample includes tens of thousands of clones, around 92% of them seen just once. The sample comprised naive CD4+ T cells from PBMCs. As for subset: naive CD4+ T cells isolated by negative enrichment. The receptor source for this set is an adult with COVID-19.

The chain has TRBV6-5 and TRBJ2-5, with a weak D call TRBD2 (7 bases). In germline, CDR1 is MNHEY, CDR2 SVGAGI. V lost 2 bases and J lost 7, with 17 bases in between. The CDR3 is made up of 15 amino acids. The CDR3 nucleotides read TGTGCCAGCAGTTACGGAGGGATAGGGGGGGCGACCCAGTACTTC. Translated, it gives CASSYGGIGGATQYF.

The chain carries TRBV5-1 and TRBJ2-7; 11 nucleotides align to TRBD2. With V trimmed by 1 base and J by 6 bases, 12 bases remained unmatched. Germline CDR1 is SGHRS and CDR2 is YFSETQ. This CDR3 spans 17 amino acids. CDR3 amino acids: CASSLFGGGTSGGEQYF. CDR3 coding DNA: TGCGCCAGCAGCTTGTTTGGCGGAGGGACTAGCGGAGGCGAGCAGTACTTC.

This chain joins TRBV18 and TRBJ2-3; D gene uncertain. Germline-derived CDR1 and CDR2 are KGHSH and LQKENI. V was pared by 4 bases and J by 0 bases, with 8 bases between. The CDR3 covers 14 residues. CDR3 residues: CASSRQASTDTQYF. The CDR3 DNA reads TGTGCCAGCTCACGCCAGGCTAGCACAGATACGCAGTATTTT. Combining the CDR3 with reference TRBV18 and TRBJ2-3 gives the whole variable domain NAGVMQNPRHLVRRRGQEARLRCSPMKGHSHVYWYRQLPEEGLKFMVYLQKENIIDESGMPKERFSAEFPKEGPSILRIQQVVRGDSAAYFCASSRQASTDTQYFGPGTRLTVL.

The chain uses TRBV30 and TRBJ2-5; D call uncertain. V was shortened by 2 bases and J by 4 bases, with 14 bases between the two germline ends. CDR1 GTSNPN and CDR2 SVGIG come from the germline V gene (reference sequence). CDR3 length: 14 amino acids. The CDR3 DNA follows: TGTGCCTGGAGTCCACCGAGAGGTAGAGAGACCCAGTACTTC. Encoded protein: CAWSPPRGRETQYF.

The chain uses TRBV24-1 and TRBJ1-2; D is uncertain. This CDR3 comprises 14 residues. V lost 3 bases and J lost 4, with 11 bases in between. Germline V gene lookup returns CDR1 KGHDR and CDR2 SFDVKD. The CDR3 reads CATSDPLLPYGYTF. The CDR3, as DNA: TGTGCCACCAGTGATCCGCTACTACCCTATGGCTACACCTTC.

The CDR3 loop reads CATSDSGFPHQPQHF. The DNA for the CDR3 is TGTGCCACCAGTGATTCAGGGTTTCCGCATCAGCCCCAGCATTTT. The gene calls are TRBV24-1 and TRBJ1-5, with D perhaps TRBD1 (5 bases). Deletions cut 2 bases from V and 5 bases from J, with 12 bases between. Germline-derived CDR1 and CDR2 are KGHDR and SFDVKD. The CDR3 spans 15 residues.

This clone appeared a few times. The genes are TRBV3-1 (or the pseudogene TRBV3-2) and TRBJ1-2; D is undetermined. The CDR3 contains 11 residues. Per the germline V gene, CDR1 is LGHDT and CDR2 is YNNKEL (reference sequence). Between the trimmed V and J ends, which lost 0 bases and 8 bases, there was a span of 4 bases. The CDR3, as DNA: TGTGCCAGCAGCCAAGAGGCGGGCTACACCTTC. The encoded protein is CASSQEAGYTF.

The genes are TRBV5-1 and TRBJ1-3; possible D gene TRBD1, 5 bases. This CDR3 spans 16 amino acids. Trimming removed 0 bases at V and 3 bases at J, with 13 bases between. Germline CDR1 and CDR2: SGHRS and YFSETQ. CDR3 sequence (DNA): TGCGCCAGCAGCTTGGCGGGGCTTCGCTTTGGAAACACCATATATTTT. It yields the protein CASSLAGLRFGNTIYF. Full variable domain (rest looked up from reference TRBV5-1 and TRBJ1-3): KAGVTQTPRYLIKTRGQQVTLSCSPISGHRSVSWYQQTPGQGLQFLFEYFSETQRNKGNFPGRFSGRQFSNSRSEMNVSTLELGDSALYLCASSLAGLRFGNTIYFGEGSWLTVV.

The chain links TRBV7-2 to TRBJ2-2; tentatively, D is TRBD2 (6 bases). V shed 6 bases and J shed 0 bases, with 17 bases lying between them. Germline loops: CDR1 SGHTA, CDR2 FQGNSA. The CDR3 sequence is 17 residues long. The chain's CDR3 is CASRHGRRGANTGELFF. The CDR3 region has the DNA TGTGCCAGCAGGCACGGTAGGCGGGGCGCGAACACCGGGGAGCTGTTTTTT.

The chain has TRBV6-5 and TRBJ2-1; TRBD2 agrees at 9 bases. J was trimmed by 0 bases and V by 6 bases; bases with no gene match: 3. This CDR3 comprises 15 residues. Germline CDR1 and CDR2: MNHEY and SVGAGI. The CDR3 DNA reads TGTGCCAGCAGCTTGACTAGCGGCTCCTACAATGAGCAGTTCTTC. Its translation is CASSLTSGSYNEQFF.

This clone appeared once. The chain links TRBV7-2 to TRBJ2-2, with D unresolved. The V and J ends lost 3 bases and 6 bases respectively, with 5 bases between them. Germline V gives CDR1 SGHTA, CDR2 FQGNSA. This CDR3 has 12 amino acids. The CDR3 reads CASSFGSGELFF. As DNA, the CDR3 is TGTGCCAGCAGCTTCGGGTCCGGGGAGCTGTTTTTT.

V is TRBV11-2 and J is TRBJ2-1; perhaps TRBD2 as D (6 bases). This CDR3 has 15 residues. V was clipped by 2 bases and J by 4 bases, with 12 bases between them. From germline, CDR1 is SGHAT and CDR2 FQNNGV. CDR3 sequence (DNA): TGTGCCAGCAGCTTAAGGCTAGCGAATTACAATGAGCAGTTCTTC. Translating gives CASSLRLANYNEQFF.

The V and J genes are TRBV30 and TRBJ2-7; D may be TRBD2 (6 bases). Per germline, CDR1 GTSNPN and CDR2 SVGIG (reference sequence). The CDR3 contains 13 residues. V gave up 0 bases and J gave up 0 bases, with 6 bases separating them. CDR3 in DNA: TGTGCCTGGAGTGTCGGGGGCTCCTACGAGCAGTACTTC. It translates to CAWSVGGSYEQYF.

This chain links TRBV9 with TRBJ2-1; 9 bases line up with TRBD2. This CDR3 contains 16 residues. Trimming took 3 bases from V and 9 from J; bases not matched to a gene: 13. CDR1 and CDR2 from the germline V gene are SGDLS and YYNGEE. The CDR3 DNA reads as TGTGCCAGCAGCGCATGGAGTAGCGGGAGAGGGGGTGAGCAGTTCTTC. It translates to CASSAWSSGRGGEQFF.

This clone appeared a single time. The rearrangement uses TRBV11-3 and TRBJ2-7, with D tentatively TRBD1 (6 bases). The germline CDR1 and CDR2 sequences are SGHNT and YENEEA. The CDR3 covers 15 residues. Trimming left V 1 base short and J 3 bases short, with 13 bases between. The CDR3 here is CASSLATGSGYEQYF. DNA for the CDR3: TGTGCCAGCAGCTTAGCCACAGGGTCGGGCTACGAGCAGTACTTC.

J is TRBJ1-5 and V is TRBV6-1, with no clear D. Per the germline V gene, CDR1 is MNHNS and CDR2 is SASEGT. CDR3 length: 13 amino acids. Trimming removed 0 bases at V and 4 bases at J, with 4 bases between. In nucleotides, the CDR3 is TGTGCCAGCAGTGAAGCTGGTAATCAGCCCCAGCATTTT. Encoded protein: CASSEAGNQPQHF.